Listed below are T cell receptor beta chains from one sample, sequenced in a study of blood T cell repertoires in COVID-19. Only in-frame clones appear in the TCRdb table, and some are missing; sequencing was by immunoSEQ multiplex PCR. This sample has around 480,000 clones; roughly 88% occur once, and the top ten carry around an eighth. The sequenced material came from peripheral blood. The source is a woman aged 50 to 60 with COVID-19, enrolled during active disease. The CDR3 runs from the conserved cysteine through the conserved F or W.

V gene: TRBV11-1; J gene: TRBJ2-1; CDR3 protein: CASTLRAGEQFF
V gene: TRBV5-1; J gene: TRBJ2-3; CDR3 protein: CASRGGGGPTDTQYF
V gene: TRBV2; J gene: TRBJ1-5; CDR3 protein: CASSLRGRSQPQHF
V gene: TRBV6-5; J gene: TRBJ2-5; CDR3 protein: CASILPGPGETQYF
V gene: TRBV28; J gene: TRBJ2-5; CDR3 protein: CASRPSGVETQYF
V gene: TRBV27; J gene: TRBJ2-7; CDR3 protein: CASSLLYGTYEQYF
V gene: TRBV28; J gene: TRBJ1-1; CDR3 protein: CASSSQAYRVRNTEAFF
V gene: TRBV11-2; J gene: TRBJ2-3; CDR3 protein: CASSPVGGTDTQYF
V gene: TRBV12-3/TRBV12-4; J gene: TRBJ1-5; CDR3 protein: CASSLRENQPQHF
V gene: TRBV15; J gene: TRBJ1-1; CDR3 protein: CATKTGGGNTEAFF
V gene: TRBV5-6; J gene: TRBJ2-2; CDR3 protein: CASSLDSRGELFF
V gene: TRBV5-1; J gene: TRBJ1-6; CDR3 protein: CASSLDAGGNSPLHF
V gene: TRBV6-1; J gene: TRBJ1-5; CDR3 protein: CASSDRQGAYGGSNQPQHF
V gene: TRBV5-1; J gene: TRBJ1-2; CDR3 protein: CASSQGDYGYTF
V gene: TRBV5-1; J gene: TRBJ2-2; CDR3 protein: CATYRLTGELFF
V gene: TRBV24-1; J gene: TRBJ2-1; CDR3 protein: CATSDLKGGGNEQFF
V gene: TRBV27; J gene: TRBJ2-6; CDR3 protein: CASSFGTGKTGANVLTF
V gene: TRBV6-5; J gene: TRBJ1-1; CDR3 protein: CASSLGQGATTEAFF
V gene: TRBV27; J gene: TRBJ1-3; CDR3 protein: CASSSGQGAYGNTIYF
V gene: TRBV7-2; J gene: TRBJ1-5; CDR3 protein: CASSHGQGSRTRYQPQHF